This T cell receptor beta chain was captured in a study of cytomegalovirus exposure and HLA in healthy donors. Study in general: Membership in the Caucasian-associated ancestry cluster was found for 81% of fewer than 450 genotyped donors.

In the PCR, 60 Vbeta and 13 Jbeta primers were used. Sequencing used immunoSEQ multiplex PCR; TCRdb keeps in-frame clones, though not all of them. Of over 150,000 clones in the sample, roughly four fifths were seen once. The CDR3 contains 15 residues. Germline CDR1 reads SQVTM; CDR2 reads ANQGSEA. V gave up 7 bases and J gave up 7 bases; unmatched junction bases: 14. The chain employs TRBV29-1 and TRBJ2-3, with 10 nucleotides matching TRBD1. The TCR was taken from a male donor in good health and CMV-seronegative. Sequenced material: PBMCs. The CDR3 is CSGQPGTGAMNTQYF. CDR3 DNA sequence: TGCAGCGGGCAGCCCGGGACAGGGGCCATGAATACGCAGTATTTT.